The following is a T cell receptor (beta chain) sequence with its context. The CDR3 has 15 residues. The germline V gene has CDR1 SGDLS and CDR2 YYNGEE. The V end lost 0 bases, the J end lost 0 bases, and 10 bases lay between the germline ends. The data stem from a study of cytomegalovirus exposure and HLA in healthy donors. The overall study: Clustering assigned about 79% of the roughly 420 genotyped donors to the Caucasian-associated ancestry cluster.

A multiplex PCR was run with 60 Vbeta primers and 13 Jbeta primers. The protocol was immunoSEQ multiplex PCR, while the TCRdb copy is restricted to in-frame clones and leaves out a portion. The sample records roughly 120,000 clones, roughly 80% being singletons. This receptor was obtained from a female donor in good health and CMV-seropositive. This chain connects TRBV9 to TRBJ2-7, with D hard to call. The sample was PBMCs. The CDR3 DNA sequence: TGTGCCAGCAGCGTAGATGCAGCGAGCTCCTACGAGCAGTACTTC. It is translated as CASSVDAASSYEQYF. The full variable domain, its missing parts supplied by reference TRBV9 and TRBJ2-7, is DSGVTQTPKHLITATGQRVTLRCSPRSGDLSVYWYQQSLDQGLQFLIQYYNGEERAKGNILERFSAQQFPDLHSELNLSSLELGDSALYFCASSVDAASSYEQYFGPGTRLTVT.